These 24 T cell receptor beta chains were sequenced from one sample in a study of hypomethylating agent response in myelodysplastic syndrome. Assay: immunoSEQ multiplex PCR; the TCRdb copy retains only in-frame clones and omits some. The table includes 4,500 to 5,500 clones, about 80% detected once. Sequencing used bone marrow, obtained before or after starting hypomethylating agent treatment for myelodysplastic syndrome (not recorded which). The receptors stem from a human donor with myelodysplastic syndrome.

The chain recombines TRBV19 with TRBJ2-5; the D is unclear. CDR1 is LNHDA and CDR2 is SQIVND in the germline V gene (reference sequence). The CDR3 runs to 15 residues. The V and J ends lost 7 bases and 1 base respectively, with 16 bases between them. CDR3 region: CASKATETLQETQYF. CDR3 sequence (DNA): TGTGCCAGTAAGGCGACGGAAACGCTCCAAGAGACCCAGTACTTC.

This clone was detected once. This chain joins TRBV6-6 and TRBJ2-2, with TRBD1 matching over 9 bases. This CDR3 comprises 15 residues. Germline CDR1 MNHNY, CDR2 SVGAGI (reference sequence). Trimming cost V 7 bases and J 6 bases; bases outside gene matches: 9. The CDR3 spells CASKQRTGDAGELFF. CDR3 in DNA: TGTGCCAGCAAGCAAAGGACAGGGGACGCCGGGGAGCTGTTTTTT.

The J gene is TRBJ1-1, the V gene TRBV27; maybe TRBD1 (5 bases). Germline CDR1 reads MNHEY; CDR2 reads SMNVEV (reference sequence). This CDR3 spans 13 amino acids. V gave up 5 bases and J gave up 1 base, with 8 bases separating them. The CDR3 region has the DNA TGTGCCAGCAGTATTGGACAGAACACTGAAGCTTTCTTT. Translated: CASSIGQNTEAFF.

The J gene is TRBJ2-7, the V gene TRBV6-4; D perhaps matches TRBD1 (6 bases). CDR3 length: 15 amino acids. V lost 0 bases, J lost 2 bases, and 11 bases lay in between. The germline V gene has CDR1 MRHNA and CDR2 SNTAGT. The DNA for the CDR3 is TGTGCCAGCAGTGACTCGGTCCGACAGGCCTACGAGCAGTACGTC. Encoded protein: CASSDSVRQAYEQYV.

The rearrangement uses TRBV29-1 and TRBJ1-2; no definite D call. Deletions cut 5 bases from V and 1 base from J, with 11 bases between. The CDR3 length is 13 residues. Looked up from germline, CDR1 is SQVTM and CDR2 is ANQGSEA. The CDR3 loop is CSVRGLHNYGYTF. The DNA of the CDR3 is TGCAGCGTTCGAGGCCTTCATAACTATGGCTACACCTTC.

This rearrangement joins TRBV7-9 to TRBJ2-7, with D tentatively TRBD1 or TRBD2 (6 bases each). Trimming stripped 5 bases from V and 6 bases from J, with 14 bases between. Germline V gene lookup returns CDR1 SEHNR and CDR2 FQNEAQ (reference sequence). The CDR3 is made up of 13 amino acids. CDR3 residues: CASSPRGATEQYF. CDR3 DNA sequence: TGTGCCAGCAGCCCAAGGGGGGCGACCGAGCAGTACTTC.

The CDR3 loop reads CASSLVRQPQETQYF. The CDR3 DNA reads as TGTGCCAGCAGCTTAGTCCGGCAGCCCCAAGAGACCCAGTACTTC. The chain links TRBV7-2 to TRBJ2-5; D uncertain. Trimming pared 1 base from V and 1 base from J, leaving 10 bases between. Germline assignment: CDR1 SGHTA and CDR2 FQGNSA. This CDR3 is built from 15 residues.

The genes are TRBV15 and TRBJ2-5, with a weak D call TRBD2 (5 bases). V was trimmed by 2 bases and J by 6 bases, leaving 10 bases between them. Germline CDR1 is LNHNV and CDR2 is YYDKDF (reference sequence). The CDR3 is made up of 13 amino acids. The CDR3 nucleotides are TGTGCCACCAGCAGACCCCCCGGGAAGACCCAGTACTTC. Its translation is CATSRPPGKTQYF.

The chain uses TRBV5-8 and TRBJ2-5, with TRBD1 identical over 11 bases. Unmatched junction bases numbered 3, after V lost 0 bases and J lost 5 bases. The CDR3 loop spans 15 amino acids. Germline V gene data show CDR1 as SGHTS and CDR2 as YDEGEE. CDR3 loop: CASSLGDRGDETQYF. CDR3 coding DNA: TGTGCCAGCAGCTTGGGGGACAGGGGGGACGAGACCCAGTACTTC.

This clone was found a few times. The chain carries TRBV27 and TRBJ1-4, with D tentatively TRBD1 (5 bases). This CDR3 comprises 15 residues. The V gene lost 2 bases and the J gene lost 8 bases, with 15 bases spanning the gap. Germline-derived CDR1 and CDR2 are MNHEY and SMNVEV (reference sequence). CDR3: CASSLDGTREEKLFF. In DNA form, the CDR3 reads TGTGCCAGCAGTTTAGACGGGACGCGAGAGGAAAAACTGTTTTTT. Supplemented by reference TRBV27 and TRBJ1-4, the full variable domain reads EAQVTQNPRYLITVTGKKLTVTCSQNMNHEYMSWYRQDPGLGLRQIYYSMNVEVTDKGDVPEGYKVSRKEKRNFPLILESPSPNQTSLYFCASSLDGTREEKLFFGSGTQLSVL.

J is TRBJ2-5 and V is TRBV18, with TRBD1 matching 7 bases. The end of the DNA aligns better with TRBJ2-7, so the J call may be wrong. The CDR3 covers 16 residues. Germline assignment: CDR1 KGHSH and CDR2 LQKENI. The CDR3 protein is CASSVTKGGASNEQYF. The CDR3 bases are TGTGCCAGCTCAGTAACGAAAGGGGGCGCGTCGAACGAGCAGTACTTC.

The chain couples TRBV19 to TRBJ1-2, with 8 bases that match TRBD1. This CDR3 comprises 15 residues. Germline trimming cut 4 bases from V and 8 bases from J; bases unmatched to any gene: 12. Germline-derived CDR1 and CDR2 are LNHDA and SQIVND (reference sequence). The CDR3 spells CASSTRQGSFGGYTF. CDR3 bases: TGTGCCAGTAGTACTCGACAGGGGAGTTTTGGAGGCTACACCTTC.

The rearrangement joins TRBV5-1 to TRBJ2-5, with D maybe TRBD2 (5 bases). Germline V gene sequence: CDR1 SGHRS, CDR2 YFSETQ. This CDR3 has 14 residues. Deletions cut 1 base from V and 3 bases from J, with 10 bases between. CDR3 nucleotides: TGCGCCAGCAGCTTGTGGGAGAGGGAAGAGACCCAGTACTTC. Translation gives CASSLWEREETQYF.

The V gene is TRBV4-2, the J gene TRBJ1-1, with no clear D. Germline CDR1 LGHNA, CDR2 YNFKEQ. This CDR3 is built from 14 residues. V lost 0 bases and J lost 7, with 12 bases in between. This CDR3 reads CASSQDTRLDEAFF. In DNA, the CDR3 is TGTGCCAGCAGCCAAGACACCCGGCTTGATGAAGCTTTCTTT.

V usage is TRBV6-4 and J usage is TRBJ1-4; tentatively, D is TRBD1 (5 bases). V was trimmed by 5 bases and J by 4 bases, leaving 14 bases between them. The CDR3 contains 15 residues. In germline, CDR1 is MRHNA, CDR2 SNTAGT. The chain's CDR3 is CASSPMGGNNEKLFF. CDR3 DNA: TGTGCCAGCAGTCCAATGGGGGGGAATAATGAAAAACTGTTTTTT.

This clone was recorded only once. V usage is TRBV5-1 and J usage is TRBJ2-3; 13 bases match TRBD2. The V and J ends lost 5 bases and 0 bases, in that order; junction bases with no gene match: 12. CDR1 SGHRS and CDR2 YFSETQ come from the germline V gene. This CDR3 has 19 amino acids. CDR3 in amino acids: CASRPGLAGSVSSTDTQYF. The CDR3 region has the DNA TGCGCCAGCAGACCGGGACTAGCGGGGTCCGTCTCTAGCACAGATACGCAGTATTTT.

This CDR3 reads CAWSVSEGNTEAFF. CDR3 coding DNA: TGTGCCTGGAGTGTAAGCGAGGGGAACACTGAAGCTTTCTTT. The V call is TRBV30, the J call TRBJ1-1; no firm D call. V was cut by 0 bases and J by 1 base, with 9 bases left in between. The germline CDR1 and CDR2 sequences are GTSNPN and SVGIG (reference sequence). The CDR3 length is 14 residues. The full variable domain, rest sourced from reference TRBV30 and TRBJ1-1, is SQTIHQWPATLVQPVGSPLSLECTVEGTSNPNLYWYRQAAGRGLQLLFYSVGIGQISSEVPQNLSASRPQDRQFILSSKKLLLSDSGFYLCAWSVSEGNTEAFFGQGTRLTVV.

The gene calls are TRBV5-6 and TRBJ1-2; possible D gene TRBD1, 6 bases. This CDR3 region has 15 residues. Germline loops: CDR1 SGHDT, CDR2 YYEEEE. Trimming removed 4 bases from V and 6 bases from J, with 19 bases in between. In DNA form, the CDR3 reads TGTGCCAGCAGCCCGGAGGGGGTTAGTTGGGATGGCTACACCTTC. Protein sequence: CASSPEGVSWDGYTF.

The V gene is TRBV9, the J gene TRBJ1-3, with D possibly TRBD1 on 6 matching bases. V shed 2 bases and J shed 4 bases, with 13 bases lying between them. The CDR3 is 15 residues long. The V gene's germline CDR1 is SGDLS and CDR2 YYNGEE. CDR3 sequence: CASSVSEGVGNTIYF. The DNA for the CDR3 is TGTGCCAGCAGCGTGTCGGAGGGGGTGGGAAACACCATATATTTT.

This clone has a single count. The rearrangement links TRBV10-3 to TRBJ2-7; TRBD2 is a possible D gene (5 bases). CDR3 length: 13 amino acids. In germline, CDR1 is ENHRY, CDR2 SYGVKD. The V gene lost 6 bases and the J gene lost 2 bases, with 11 bases spanning the gap. Here the CDR3 DNA reads TGTGCCATCAGGCCAGTCGGGGCCTACGAGCAGTACTTC. Translation: CAIRPVGAYEQYF.

This clone appeared once. This chain uses TRBV7-2 with TRBJ1-3; perhaps TRBD1 as D (5 bases). CDR3 length: 15 residues. Germline CDR1 and CDR2: SGHTA and FQGNSA. V was cut by 0 bases and J by 4 bases, with 10 bases left in between. The CDR3 DNA reads TGTGCCAGCAGCTTAGCGGTGGGACCCGGAAACACCATATATTTT. Encoded protein: CASSLAVGPGNTIYF.

The chain links TRBV5-1 to TRBJ1-2, with a weak D call TRBD1 (5 bases). CDR1 and CDR2 (germline): SGHRS, YFSETQ. The CDR3 extends over 13 amino acids. V lost 4 bases, J lost 4 bases, and 11 bases lay in between. The CDR3 is CASSLRDAYGYTF. CDR3 bases: TGCGCCAGCAGCCTGAGGGACGCCTATGGCTACACCTTC.

The gene calls are TRBV6-1 and TRBJ2-6, with a possible D match to TRBD2 (6 bases). Germline V gives CDR1 MNHNS, CDR2 SASEGT. CDR3 size: 19 residues. Trimming stripped 2 bases from V and 0 bases from J, with 17 bases between. The DNA for the CDR3 is TGTGCCAGCAGTGAACCCCGGAGGGACCAGAGCTCTGGGGCCAACGTCCTGACTTTC. Protein product: CASSEPRRDQSSGANVLTF.

The chain carries TRBV2 and TRBJ2-5, with D perhaps TRBD2 (6 bases). Trimming cost V 7 bases and J 1 base, with 10 bases left between them. The germline V gene encodes CDR1 SNHLY and CDR2 FYNNEI. The CDR3 runs 13 residues. The CDR3 loop reads CASNRDSQETQYF. The CDR3 region has the DNA TGTGCCAGCAACCGGGACTCCCAAGAGACCCAGTACTTC.